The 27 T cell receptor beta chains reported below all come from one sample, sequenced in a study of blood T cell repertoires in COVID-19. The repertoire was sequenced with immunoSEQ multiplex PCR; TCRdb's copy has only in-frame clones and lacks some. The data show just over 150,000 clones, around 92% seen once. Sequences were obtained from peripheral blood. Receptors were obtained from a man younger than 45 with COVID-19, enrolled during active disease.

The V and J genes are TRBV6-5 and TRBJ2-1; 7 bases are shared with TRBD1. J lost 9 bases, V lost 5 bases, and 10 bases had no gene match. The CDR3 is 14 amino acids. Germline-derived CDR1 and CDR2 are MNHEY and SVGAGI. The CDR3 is CASSPDREIGEQFF. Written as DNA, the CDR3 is TGTGCCAGCAGTCCAGACAGGGAGATCGGTGAGCAGTTCTTC.

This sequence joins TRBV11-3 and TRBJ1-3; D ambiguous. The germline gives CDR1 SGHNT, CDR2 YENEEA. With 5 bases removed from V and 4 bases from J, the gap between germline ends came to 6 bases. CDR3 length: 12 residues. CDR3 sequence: CASSREGNTIYF. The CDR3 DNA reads TGTGCCAGCAGCCGGGAAGGAAACACCATATATTTT.

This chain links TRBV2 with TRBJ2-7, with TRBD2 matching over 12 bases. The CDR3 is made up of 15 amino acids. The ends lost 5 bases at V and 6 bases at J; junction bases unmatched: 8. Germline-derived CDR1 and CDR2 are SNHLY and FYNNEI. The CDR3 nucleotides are TGTGCCAGCAGTCTCCTAGCGGGAGGGCCGGGCGAGCAGTACTTC. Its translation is CASSLLAGGPGEQYF.

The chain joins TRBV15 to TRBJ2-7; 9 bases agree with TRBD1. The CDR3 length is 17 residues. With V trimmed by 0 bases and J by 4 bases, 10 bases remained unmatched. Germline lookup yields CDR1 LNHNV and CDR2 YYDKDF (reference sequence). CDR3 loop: CATSRDETGGFTYEQYF. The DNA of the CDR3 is TGTGCCACCAGCAGAGATGAGACAGGGGGATTCACGTACGAGCAGTACTTC. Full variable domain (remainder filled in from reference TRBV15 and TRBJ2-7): DAMVIQNPRYQVTQFGKPVTLSCSQTLNHNVMYWYQQKSSQAPKLLFHYYDKDFNNEADTPDNFQSRRPNTSFCFLDIRSPGLGDTAMYLCATSRDETGGFTYEQYFGPGTRLTVT.

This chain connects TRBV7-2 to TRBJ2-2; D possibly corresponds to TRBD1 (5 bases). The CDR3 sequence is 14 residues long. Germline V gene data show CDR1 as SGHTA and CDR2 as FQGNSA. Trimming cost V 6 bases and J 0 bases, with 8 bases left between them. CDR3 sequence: CASRWTPNTGELFF. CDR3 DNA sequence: TGTGCCAGCAGATGGACACCGAACACCGGGGAGCTGTTTTTT. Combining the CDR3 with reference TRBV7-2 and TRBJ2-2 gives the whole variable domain GAGVSQSPSNKVTEKGKDVELRCDPISGHTALYWYRQSLGQGLEFLIYFQGNSAPDKSGLPSDRFSAERTGGSVSTLTIQRTQQEDSAVYLCASRWTPNTGELFFGEGSRLTVL.

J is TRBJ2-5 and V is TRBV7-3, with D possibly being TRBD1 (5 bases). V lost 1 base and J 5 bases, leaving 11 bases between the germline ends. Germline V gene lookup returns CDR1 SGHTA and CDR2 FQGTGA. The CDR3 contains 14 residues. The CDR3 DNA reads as TGTGCCAGCAGCTTAAGTCAGGGTCTTGAGACCCAGTACTTC. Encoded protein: CASSLSQGLETQYF.

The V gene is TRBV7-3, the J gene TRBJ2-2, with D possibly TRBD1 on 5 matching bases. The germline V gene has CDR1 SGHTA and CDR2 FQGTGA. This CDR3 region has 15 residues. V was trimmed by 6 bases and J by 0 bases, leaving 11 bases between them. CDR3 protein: CASRMGRTNTGELFF. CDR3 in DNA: TGTGCCAGCAGAATGGGGCGGACGAACACCGGGGAGCTGTTTTTT. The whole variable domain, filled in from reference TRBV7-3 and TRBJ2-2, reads GAGVSQTPSNKVTEKGKYVELRCDPISGHTALYWYRQSLGQGPEFLIYFQGTGAADDSGLPNDRFFAVRPEGSVSTLKIQRTERGDSAVYLCASRMGRTNTGELFFGEGSRLTVL.

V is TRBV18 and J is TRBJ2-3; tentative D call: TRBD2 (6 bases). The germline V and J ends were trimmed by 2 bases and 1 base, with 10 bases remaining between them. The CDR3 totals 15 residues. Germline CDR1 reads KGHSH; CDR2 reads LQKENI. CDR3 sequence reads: CASSPGPSGTDTQYF. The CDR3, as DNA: TGTGCCAGCTCACCAGGGCCTAGCGGCACAGATACGCAGTATTTT.

CDR3 sequence: CASSGDSSQETQYF. As DNA, the CDR3 is TGTGCCAGCAGCGGTGACAGTTCCCAAGAGACCCAGTACTTC. This chain joins TRBV7-2 and TRBJ2-5; D is possibly TRBD1 (5 bases). The CDR3 sequence is 14 residues long. Germline loops: CDR1 SGHTA, CDR2 FQGNSA. Trimming cost V 5 bases and J 1 base, with 11 bases left between them.

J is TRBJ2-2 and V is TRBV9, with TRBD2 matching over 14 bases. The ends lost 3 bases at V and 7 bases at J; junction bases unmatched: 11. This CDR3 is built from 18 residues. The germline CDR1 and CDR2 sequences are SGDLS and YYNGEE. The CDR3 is CASSAGTSGSFRHGELFF. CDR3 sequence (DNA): TGTGCCAGCAGCGCAGGGACTAGCGGGAGTTTTAGGCACGGGGAGCTGTTTTTT.

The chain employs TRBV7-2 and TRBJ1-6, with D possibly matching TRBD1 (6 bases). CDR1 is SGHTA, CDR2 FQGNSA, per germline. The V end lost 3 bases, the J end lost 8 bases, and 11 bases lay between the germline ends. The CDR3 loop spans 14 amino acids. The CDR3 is CASSFLGADSPLHF. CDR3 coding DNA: TGTGCCAGCAGCTTTCTGGGGGCCGATTCACCCCTCCACTTT.

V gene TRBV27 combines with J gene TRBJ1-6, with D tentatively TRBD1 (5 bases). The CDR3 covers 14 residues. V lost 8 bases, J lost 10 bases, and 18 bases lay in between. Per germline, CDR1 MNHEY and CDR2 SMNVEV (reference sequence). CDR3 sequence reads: CASWRDGPYSPLHF. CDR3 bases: TGTGCCAGCTGGCGGGACGGTCCGTACTCACCCCTCCACTTT.

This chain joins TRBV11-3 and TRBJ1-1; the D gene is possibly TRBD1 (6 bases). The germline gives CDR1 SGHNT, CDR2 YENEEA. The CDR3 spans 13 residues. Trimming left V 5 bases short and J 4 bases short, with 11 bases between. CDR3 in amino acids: CASSPTGLTEAFF. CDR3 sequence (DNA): TGTGCCAGCAGCCCTACAGGGCTCACTGAAGCTTTCTTT. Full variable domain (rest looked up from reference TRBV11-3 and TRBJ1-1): EAGVVQSPRYKIIEKKQPVAFWCNPISGHNTLYWYLQNLGQGPELLIRYENEEAVDDSQLPKDRFSAERLKGVDSTLKIQPAELGDSAVYLCASSPTGLTEAFFGQGTRLTVV.

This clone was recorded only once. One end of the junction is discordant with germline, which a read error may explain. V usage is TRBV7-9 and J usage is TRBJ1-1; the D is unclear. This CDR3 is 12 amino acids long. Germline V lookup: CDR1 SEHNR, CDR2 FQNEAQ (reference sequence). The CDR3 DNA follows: TGTGCCAGCAGCGTCATTTCCGGGGTTCAACTCTTT. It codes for CASSVISGVQLF.

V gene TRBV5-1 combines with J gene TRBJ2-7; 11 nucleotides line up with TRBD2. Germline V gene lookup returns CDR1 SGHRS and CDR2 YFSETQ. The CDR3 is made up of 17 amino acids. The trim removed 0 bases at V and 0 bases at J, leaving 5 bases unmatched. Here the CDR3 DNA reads TGCGCCAGCAGCTTGGAGGCTAGCGGGAGGAGCTCCTACGAGCAGTACTTC. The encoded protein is CASSLEASGRSSYEQYF.

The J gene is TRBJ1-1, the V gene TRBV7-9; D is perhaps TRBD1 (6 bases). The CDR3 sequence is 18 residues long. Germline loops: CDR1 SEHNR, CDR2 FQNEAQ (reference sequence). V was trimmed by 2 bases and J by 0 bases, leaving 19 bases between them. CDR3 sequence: CASSLRVWGRQVNTEAFF. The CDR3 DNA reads TGTGCCAGCAGCTTACGGGTTTGGGGCCGACAGGTGAACACTGAAGCTTTCTTT. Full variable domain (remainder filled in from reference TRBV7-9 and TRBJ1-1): DTGVSQNPRHKITKRGQNVTFRCDPISEHNRLYWYRQTLGQGPEFLTYFQNEAQLEKSRLLSDRFSAERPKGSFSTLEIQRTEQGDSAMYLCASSLRVWGRQVNTEAFFGQGTRLTVV.

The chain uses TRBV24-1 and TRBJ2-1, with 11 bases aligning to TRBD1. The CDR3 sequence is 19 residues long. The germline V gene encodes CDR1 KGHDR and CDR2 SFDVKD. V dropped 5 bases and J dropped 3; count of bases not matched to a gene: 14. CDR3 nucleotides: TGTGCCACCAGTGCCGCTACCGGGACAGGGGGGAGTCACTACAATGAGCAGTTCTTC. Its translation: CATSAATGTGGSHYNEQFF.

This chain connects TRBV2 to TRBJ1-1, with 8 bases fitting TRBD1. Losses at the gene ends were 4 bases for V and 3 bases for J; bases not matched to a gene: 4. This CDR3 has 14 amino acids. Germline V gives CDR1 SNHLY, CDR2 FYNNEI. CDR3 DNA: TGTGCCAGCAGTGGCAGGGGGCTCGACACTGAAGCTTTCTTT. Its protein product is CASSGRGLDTEAFF.

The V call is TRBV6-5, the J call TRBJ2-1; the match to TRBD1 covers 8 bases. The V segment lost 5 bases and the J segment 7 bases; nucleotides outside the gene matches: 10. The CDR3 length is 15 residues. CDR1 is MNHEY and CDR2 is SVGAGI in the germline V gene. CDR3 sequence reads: CASSLRQGPWNEQFF. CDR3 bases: TGTGCCAGCAGTCTTCGACAGGGGCCTTGGAATGAGCAGTTCTTC.

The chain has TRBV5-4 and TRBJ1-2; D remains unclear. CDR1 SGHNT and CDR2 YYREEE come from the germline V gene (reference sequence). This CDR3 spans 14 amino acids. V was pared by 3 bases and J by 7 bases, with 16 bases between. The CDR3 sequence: CASSSLGEVSGYTF. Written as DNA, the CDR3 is TGTGCCAGCAGCTCCCTCGGGGAGGTGAGTGGCTACACCTTC.

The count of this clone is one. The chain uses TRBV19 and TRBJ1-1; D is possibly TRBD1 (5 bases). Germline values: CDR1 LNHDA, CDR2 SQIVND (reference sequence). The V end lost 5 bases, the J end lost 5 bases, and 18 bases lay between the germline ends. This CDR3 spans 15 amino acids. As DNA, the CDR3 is TGTGCCAGTAGTCCCCAGGGAATAAGGAAGACTGAAGCTTTCTTT. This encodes CASSPQGIRKTEAFF.

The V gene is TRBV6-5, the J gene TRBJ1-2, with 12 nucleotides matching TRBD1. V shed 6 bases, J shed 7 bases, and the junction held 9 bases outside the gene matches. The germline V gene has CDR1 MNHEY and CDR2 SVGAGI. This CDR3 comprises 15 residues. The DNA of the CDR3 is TGTGCCAGCAGACGGGGGACAGGGGGCGAAGCTGGCTACACCTTC. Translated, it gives CASRRGTGGEAGYTF.

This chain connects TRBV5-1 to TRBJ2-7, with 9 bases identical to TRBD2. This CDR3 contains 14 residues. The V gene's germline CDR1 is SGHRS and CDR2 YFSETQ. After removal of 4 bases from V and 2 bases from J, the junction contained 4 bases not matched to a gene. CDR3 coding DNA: TGCGCCAGCAGCCGGACTAGCGAGACCTACGAGCAGTACTTC. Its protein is CASSRTSETYEQYF.

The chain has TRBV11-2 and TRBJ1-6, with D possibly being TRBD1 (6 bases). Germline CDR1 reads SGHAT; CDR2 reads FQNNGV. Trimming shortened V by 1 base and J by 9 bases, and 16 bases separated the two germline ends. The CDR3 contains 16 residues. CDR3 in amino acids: CASSLAPGHGGSPLHF. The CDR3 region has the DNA TGTGCCAGCAGCTTAGCCCCGGGACATGGGGGTTCACCCCTCCACTTT.

For the CDR3, the DNA is TGTGCCAGCAGCCACGGGGATCGAAACACTGAAGCTTTCTTT. Protein: CASSHGDRNTEAFF. The rearrangement joins TRBV7-9 to TRBJ1-1; D remains unclear. The ends were cut back, 5 bases at V and 2 bases at J, with 12 bases in the middle. Germline CDR1 is SEHNR and CDR2 is FQNEAQ (reference sequence). The CDR3 spans 14 residues.

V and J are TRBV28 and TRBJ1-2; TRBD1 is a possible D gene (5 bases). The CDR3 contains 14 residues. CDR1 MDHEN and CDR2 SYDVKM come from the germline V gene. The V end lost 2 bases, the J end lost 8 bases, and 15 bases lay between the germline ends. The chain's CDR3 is CASSLRAQGSGYTF. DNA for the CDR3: TGTGCCAGCAGTTTACGGGCCCAGGGAAGCGGCTACACCTTC.

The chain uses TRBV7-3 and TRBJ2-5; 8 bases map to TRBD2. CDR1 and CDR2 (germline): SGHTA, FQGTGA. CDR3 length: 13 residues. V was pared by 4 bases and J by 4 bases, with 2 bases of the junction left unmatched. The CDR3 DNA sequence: TGTGCCAGCAGCTCAACTAGCGGAGAGACCCAGTACTTC. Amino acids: CASSSTSGETQYF.